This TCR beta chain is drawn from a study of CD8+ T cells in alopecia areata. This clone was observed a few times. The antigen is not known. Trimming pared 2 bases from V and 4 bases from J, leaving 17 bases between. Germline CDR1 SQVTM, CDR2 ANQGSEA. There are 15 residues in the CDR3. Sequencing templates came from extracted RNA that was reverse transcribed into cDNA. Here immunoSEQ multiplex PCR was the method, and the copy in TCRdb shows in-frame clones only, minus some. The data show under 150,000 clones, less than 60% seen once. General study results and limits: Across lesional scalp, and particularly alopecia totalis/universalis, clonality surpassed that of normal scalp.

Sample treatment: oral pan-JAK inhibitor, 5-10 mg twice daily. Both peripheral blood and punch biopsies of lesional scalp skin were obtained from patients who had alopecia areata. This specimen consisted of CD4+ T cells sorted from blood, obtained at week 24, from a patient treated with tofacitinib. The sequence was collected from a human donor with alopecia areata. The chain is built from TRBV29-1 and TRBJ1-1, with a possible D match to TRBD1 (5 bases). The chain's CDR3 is CSVEWRGILSTEAFF. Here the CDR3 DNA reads TGCAGCGTTGAATGGAGGGGTATTTTGTCCACTGAAGCTTTCTTT.